This TCR beta chain was profiled in a study of early T cells in non-severe SARS-CoV-2 infection. In the study overall: Sequencing targeted bulk RNA from unsorted whole blood, leaving chains unpaired.

Study-wide results and caveats: Database matching using VDJdb favored anti-spike CD8 responses, with private and CD4 specificities left missing.

This clonotype showed up just a few times. What it recognizes is unknown. The CDR3 is made up of 15 amino acids. V was pared by 3 bases and J by 4 bases, with 9 bases of the junction left unmatched. Germline lookup yields CDR1 SGHRS and CDR2 YFSETQ. Separate cDNA molecules each had unique molecular identifiers attached to them. TCRdb reprocessed the 5' RACE reads with MiXCR, giving one entry per CDR3 protein. The repertoire holds 84,000 or so distinct CDR3 sequences, with about an eighth as singletons. V and J are TRBV5-1 and TRBJ1-2; 7 nucleotides match TRBD1. The sequenced sample was whole blood. The sequence came from an adult who was a healthcare worker with PCR-confirmed SARS-CoV-2 infection or an uninfected control (not recorded which). The CDR3 nucleotides are TGCGCCAGCAGCTCACAGGGGTATGGATCCTATGGCTACACCTTC. It is translated as CASSSQGYGSYGYTF.